The clone carrying this TCR beta chain appeared a few times. Its antigen is currently unknown. This sample is part of a study of Graves' ophthalmopathy and Graves' hyperthyroidism. Study-level information: No treatment had been given when peripheral blood was collected at initial diagnosis.

Other autoimmune disease, uncontrolled infection, pregnancy and lactation led to exclusion. The source of the PBMCs was roughly 10 ml of fresh peripheral blood. RNA transcripts yielded amplified TCR beta CDR3 regions. A first-round RT-PCR used HTBI primers, followed by a second-round multiplex PCR. TCRdb recomputed calls from the multiplex PCR reads with MiXCR, one row per CDR3 protein. The sample lists about 700,000 distinct CDR3 sequences; roughly 40% were seen once. Regarding the study as a whole: Predictions made by the model for ophthalmopathy progression reached roughly 64% sensitivity and almost 75% specificity.

The CDR3 loop spans 16 amino acids. Germline V gene sequence: CDR1 SNHLY, CDR2 FYNNEI. Trimming pared 10 bases from V and 5 bases from J, leaving 27 bases between. The origin of this receptor is an adult man with Graves' ophthalmopathy. This chain connects TRBV2 to TRBJ2-7; D gene unclear. The sample was peripheral blood. CDR3 in amino acids: CAKAKGWNPGLNEQYF. The CDR3 coding sequence is TGTGCCAAAGCCAAGGGTTGGAATCCTGGCCTTAACGAGCAGTACTTC.